This TCR beta chain was captured in a study of blood T cell repertoires in COVID-19. Study information: Acute-phase and convalescent COVID-19 samples originated in the United States, Italy and Spain.

In the original processing: Counts of nucleated cells, estimated from reference gene primer amplification, were obtained. Libraries were prepared by immunoSEQ multiplex PCR; TCRdb keeps only in-frame clonotypes and omits some of them. That table gives V, J and clone size, and the DNA gave D and trimming. The repertoire holds around 130,000 clones, with 85% to 90% as singletons. CDR3 length: 14 amino acids. Per germline, CDR1 SGHRS and CDR2 YFSETQ. Trimming left V 0 bases short and J 3 bases short, with 9 bases between. The sequenced sample consisted of peripheral blood. The V call is TRBV5-1, the J call TRBJ1-1; D may be TRBD1 (5 bases). The TCR was taken from a woman older than 75 with acute or convalescent COVID-19. CDR3 bases: TGCGCCAGCAGCTTGGACAGGACGCACACTGAAGCTTTCTTT. Protein sequence: CASSLDRTHTEAFF.